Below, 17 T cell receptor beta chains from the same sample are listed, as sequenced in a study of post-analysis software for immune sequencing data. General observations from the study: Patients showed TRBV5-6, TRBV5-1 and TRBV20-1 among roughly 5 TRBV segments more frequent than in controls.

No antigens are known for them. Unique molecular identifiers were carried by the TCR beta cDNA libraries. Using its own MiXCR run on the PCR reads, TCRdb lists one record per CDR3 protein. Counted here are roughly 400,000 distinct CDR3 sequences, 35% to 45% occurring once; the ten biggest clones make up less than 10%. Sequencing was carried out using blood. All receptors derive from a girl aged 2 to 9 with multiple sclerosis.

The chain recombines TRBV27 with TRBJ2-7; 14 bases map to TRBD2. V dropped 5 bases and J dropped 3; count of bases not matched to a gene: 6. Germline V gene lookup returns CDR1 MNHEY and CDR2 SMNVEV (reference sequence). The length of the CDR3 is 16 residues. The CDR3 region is CASSLPGLAGDYEQYF. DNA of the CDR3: TGTGCCAGCAGTCTCCCGGGACTAGCGGGAGACTACGAGCAGTACTTC.

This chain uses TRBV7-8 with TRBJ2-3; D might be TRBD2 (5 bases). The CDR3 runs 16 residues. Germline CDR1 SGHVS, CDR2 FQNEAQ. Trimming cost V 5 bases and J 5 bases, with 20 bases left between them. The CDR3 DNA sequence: TGTGCCAGCAGCCCGACGCCTCAGGACTGGGGAGATACGCAGTATTTT. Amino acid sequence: CASSPTPQDWGDTQYF.

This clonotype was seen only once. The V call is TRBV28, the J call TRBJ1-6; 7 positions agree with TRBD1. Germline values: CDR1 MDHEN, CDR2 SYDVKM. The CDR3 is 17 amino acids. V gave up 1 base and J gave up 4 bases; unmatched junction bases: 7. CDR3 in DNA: TGTGCCAGCAGTTTATATGGGGGACAGCTATATAATTCACCCCTCCACTTT. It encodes CASSLYGGQLYNSPLHF. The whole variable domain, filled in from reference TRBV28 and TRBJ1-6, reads DVKVTQSSRYLVKRTGEKVFLECVQDMDHENMFWYRQDPGLGLRLIYFSYDVKMKEKGDIPEGYSVSREKKERFSLILESASTNQTSMYLCASSLYGGQLYNSPLHFGNGTRLTVT.

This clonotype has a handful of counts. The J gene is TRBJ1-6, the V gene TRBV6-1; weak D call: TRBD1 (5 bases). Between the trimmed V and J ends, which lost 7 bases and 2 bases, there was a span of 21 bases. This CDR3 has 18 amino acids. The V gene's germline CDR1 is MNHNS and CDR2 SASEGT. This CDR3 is CASNRGFDPGTYNSPLHF. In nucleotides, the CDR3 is TGTGCCAGCAATCGGGGCTTCGACCCGGGAACCTATAATTCACCCCTCCACTTT.

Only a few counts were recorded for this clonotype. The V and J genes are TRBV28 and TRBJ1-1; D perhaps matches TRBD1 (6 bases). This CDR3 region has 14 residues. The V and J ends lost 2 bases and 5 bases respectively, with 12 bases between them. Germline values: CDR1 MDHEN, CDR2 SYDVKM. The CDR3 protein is CASSLPDSRTEAFF. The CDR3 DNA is TGTGCCAGCAGTTTACCGGACAGTCGGACTGAAGCTTTCTTT.

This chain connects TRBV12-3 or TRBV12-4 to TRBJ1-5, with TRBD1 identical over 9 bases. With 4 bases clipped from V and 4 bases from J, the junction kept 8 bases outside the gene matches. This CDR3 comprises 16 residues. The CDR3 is CASSSPLQGANQPQHF. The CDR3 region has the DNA TGTGCCAGCAGTTCACCCCTACAGGGGGCGAATCAGCCCCAGCATTTT.

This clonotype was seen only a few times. The CDR3 loop reads CASSLPSGGAIEQFF. CDR3 coding DNA: TGTGCCAGCAGCCTTCCTAGTGGGGGGGCAATTGAGCAGTTCTTC. The V gene is TRBV7-9, the J gene TRBJ2-1; possible D gene TRBD2, 7 bases. Germline V gene lookup returns CDR1 SEHNR and CDR2 FQNEAQ (reference sequence). This CDR3 is built from 15 residues. V lost 5 bases and J lost 9, with 20 bases in between.

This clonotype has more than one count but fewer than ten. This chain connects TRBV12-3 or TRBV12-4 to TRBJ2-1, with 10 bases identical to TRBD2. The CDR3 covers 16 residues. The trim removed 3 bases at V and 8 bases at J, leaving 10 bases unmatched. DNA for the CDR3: TGTGCCAGCAGTTTGGGGGAGATAGCGGGAGGCTATGAGCAGTTCTTC. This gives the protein CASSLGEIAGGYEQFF.

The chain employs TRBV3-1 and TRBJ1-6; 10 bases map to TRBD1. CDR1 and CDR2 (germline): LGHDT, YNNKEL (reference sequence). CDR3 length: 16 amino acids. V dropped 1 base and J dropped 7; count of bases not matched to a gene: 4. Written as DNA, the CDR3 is TGTGCCAGCAGCCAAGGGGACAGGGGTTGGAATTCACCCCTCCACTTT. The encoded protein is CASSQGDRGWNSPLHF.

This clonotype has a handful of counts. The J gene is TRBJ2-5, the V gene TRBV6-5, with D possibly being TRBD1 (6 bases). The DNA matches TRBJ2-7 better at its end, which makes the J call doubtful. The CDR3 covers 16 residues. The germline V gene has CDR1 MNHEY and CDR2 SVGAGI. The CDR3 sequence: CASSYAPPGAAYEQYF. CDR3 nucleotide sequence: TGTGCCAGCAGTTACGCGCCCCCAGGGGCGGCCTACGAGCAGTACTTC.

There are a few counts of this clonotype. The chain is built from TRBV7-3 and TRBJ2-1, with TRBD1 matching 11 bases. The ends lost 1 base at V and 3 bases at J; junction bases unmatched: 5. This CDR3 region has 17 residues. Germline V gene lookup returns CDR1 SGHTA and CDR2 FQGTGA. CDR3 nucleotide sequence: TGTGCCAGCAGCTTAATAGGACAGGGGGCGAACTACAATGAGCAGTTCTTC. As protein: CASSLIGQGANYNEQFF.

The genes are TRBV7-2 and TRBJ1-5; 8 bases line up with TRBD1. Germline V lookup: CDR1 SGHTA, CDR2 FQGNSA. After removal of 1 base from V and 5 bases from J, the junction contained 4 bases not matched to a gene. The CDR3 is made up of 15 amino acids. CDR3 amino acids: CASSLEGQGHQPQHF. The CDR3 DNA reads TGTGCCAGCAGCTTAGAAGGACAGGGCCATCAGCCCCAGCATTTT.

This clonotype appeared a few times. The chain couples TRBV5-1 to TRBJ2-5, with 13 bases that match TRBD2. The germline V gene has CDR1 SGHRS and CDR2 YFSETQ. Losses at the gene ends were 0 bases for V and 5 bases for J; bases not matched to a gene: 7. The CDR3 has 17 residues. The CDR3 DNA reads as TGCGCCAGCAGCTTGGTACTAGCGGGAGGGCCCTCGGAGACCCAGTACTTC. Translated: CASSLVLAGGPSETQYF.

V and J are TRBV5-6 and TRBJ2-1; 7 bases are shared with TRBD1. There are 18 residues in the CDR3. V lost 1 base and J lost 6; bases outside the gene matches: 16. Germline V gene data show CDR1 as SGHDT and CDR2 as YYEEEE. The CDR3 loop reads CASSLFDNWGQIPNEQFF. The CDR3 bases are TGTGCCAGCAGCTTGTTTGACAATTGGGGACAGATACCCAATGAGCAGTTCTTC.

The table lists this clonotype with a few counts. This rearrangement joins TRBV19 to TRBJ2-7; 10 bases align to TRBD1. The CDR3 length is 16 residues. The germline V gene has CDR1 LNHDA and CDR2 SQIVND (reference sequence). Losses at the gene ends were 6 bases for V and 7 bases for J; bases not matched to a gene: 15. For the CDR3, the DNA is TGTGCCAGTAGCCCCGCGACAGGGGGCCCCTTGGAGGAGCAGTACTTC. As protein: CASSPATGGPLEEQYF.

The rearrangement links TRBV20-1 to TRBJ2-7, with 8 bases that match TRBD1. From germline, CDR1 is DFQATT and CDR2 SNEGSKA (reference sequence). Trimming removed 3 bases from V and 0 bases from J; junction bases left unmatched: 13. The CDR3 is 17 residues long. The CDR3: CSASNTIGTGLSYEQYF. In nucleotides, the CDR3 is TGCAGTGCTAGCAATACGATAGGGACAGGACTCTCCTACGAGCAGTACTTC.

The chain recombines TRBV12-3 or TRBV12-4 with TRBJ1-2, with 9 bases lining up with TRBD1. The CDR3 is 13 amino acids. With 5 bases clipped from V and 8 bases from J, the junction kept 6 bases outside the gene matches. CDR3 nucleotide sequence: TGTGCCAGCAGTCTACAGACAGGGGGAGGCTACACCTTC. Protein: CASSLQTGGGYTF.